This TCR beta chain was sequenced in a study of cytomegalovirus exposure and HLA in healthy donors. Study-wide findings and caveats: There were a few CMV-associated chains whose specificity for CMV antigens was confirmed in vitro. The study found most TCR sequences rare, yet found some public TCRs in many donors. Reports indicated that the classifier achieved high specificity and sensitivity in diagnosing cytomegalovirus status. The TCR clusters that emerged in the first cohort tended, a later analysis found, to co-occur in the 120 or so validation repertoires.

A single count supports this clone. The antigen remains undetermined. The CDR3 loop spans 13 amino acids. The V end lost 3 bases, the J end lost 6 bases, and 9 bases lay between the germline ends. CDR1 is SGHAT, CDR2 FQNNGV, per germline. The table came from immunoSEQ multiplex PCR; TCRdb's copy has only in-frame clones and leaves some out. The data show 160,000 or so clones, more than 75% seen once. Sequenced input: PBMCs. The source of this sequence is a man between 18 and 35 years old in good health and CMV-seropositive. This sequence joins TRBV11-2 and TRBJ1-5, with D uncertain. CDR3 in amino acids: CASSFELGQPQHF. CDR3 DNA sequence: TGTGCCAGCAGCTTTGAACTAGGTCAGCCCCAGCATTTT. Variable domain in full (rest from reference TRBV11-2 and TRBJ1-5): EAGVAQSPRYKIIEKRQSVAFWCNPISGHATLYWYQQILGQGPKLLIQFQNNGVVDDSQLPKDRFSAERLKGVDSTLKIQPAKLEDSAVYLCASSFELGQPQHFGDGTRLSIL.